This T cell receptor (beta chain) was identified in a study of neurological immune-mediated disorders. Time point described: longitudinal time-point 2. TCRdb reprocessed the 5' RACE reads with MiXCR, giving one entry per CDR3 protein. The sample includes roughly 60,000 distinct CDR3 sequences, less than 10% of them seen just once. There are 15 residues in the CDR3. V was clipped by 5 bases and J by 4 bases, with 14 bases between them. This clonotype was counted many times. Sequenced sample: PBMCs. This clonotype originated in a man younger than 40 in good health. The chain is built from TRBV12-3 or TRBV12-4 and TRBJ2-2; D is undetermined. CDR3 residues: CASSPTLYLTGELFF. CDR3 DNA: TGTGCCAGCAGTCCCACCCTTTACCTCACCGGGGAGCTGTTTTTT.